This TCR beta chain comes out of a study of cytomegalovirus exposure and HLA in healthy donors. CDR3 size: 16 residues. Germline V gene data show CDR1 as SGHRS and CDR2 as YFSETQ. V gave up 3 bases and J gave up 4 bases; unmatched junction bases: 2. Vbeta (60) and Jbeta (13) primers were used in the PCR. The protocol was immunoSEQ multiplex PCR, while the TCRdb copy is restricted to in-frame clones and leaves out a portion. The profile shows 70,000 to 100,000 clones, over 70% of them singletons. The TCR comes from a woman between 45 and 65 years old in good health and CMV-seropositive. The rearrangement links TRBV5-1 to TRBJ2-1; 15 bases line up with TRBD2. Sequencing input: PBMCs. The CDR3 DNA reads as TGCGCCAGCAGCTGGACTAGCGGGAGGGAGTACAATGAGCAGTTCTTC. Translation: CASSWTSGREYNEQFF.